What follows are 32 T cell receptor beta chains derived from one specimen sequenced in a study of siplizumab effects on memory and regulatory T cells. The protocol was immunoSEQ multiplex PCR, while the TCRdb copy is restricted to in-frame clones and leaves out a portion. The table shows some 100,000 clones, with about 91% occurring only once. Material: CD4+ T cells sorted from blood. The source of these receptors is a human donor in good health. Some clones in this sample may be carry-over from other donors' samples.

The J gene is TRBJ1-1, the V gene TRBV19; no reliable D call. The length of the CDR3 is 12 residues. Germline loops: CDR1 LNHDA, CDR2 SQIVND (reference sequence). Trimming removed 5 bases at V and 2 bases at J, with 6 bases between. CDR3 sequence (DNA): TGTGCCAGTAGTCAACCTAACACTGAAGCTTTCTTT. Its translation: CASSQPNTEAFF. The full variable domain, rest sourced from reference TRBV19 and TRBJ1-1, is DGGITQSPKYLFRKEGQNVTLSCEQNLNHDAMYWYRQDPGQGLRLIYYSQIVNDFQKGDIAEGYSVSREKKESFPLTVTSAQKNPTAFYLCASSQPNTEAFFGQGTRLTVV.

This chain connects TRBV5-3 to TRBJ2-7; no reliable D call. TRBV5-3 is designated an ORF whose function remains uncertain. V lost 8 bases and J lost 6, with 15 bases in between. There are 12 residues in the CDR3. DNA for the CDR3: TGTGCCAGTCCCTCCCCGGAGACCGAGCAGTACTTC. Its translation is CASPSPETEQYF.

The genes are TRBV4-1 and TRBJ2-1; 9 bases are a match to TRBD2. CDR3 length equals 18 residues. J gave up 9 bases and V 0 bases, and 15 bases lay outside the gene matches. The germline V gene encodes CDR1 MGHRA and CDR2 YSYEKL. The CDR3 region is CASSQDMASGITRGEQFF. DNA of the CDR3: TGCGCCAGCAGCCAAGACATGGCTAGCGGGATCACGAGGGGTGAGCAGTTCTTC.

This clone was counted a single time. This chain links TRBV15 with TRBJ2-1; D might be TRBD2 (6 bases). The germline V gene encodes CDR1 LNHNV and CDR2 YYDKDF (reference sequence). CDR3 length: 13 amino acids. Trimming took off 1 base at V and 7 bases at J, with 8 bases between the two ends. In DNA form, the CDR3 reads TGTGCCACCAGCAGAGGACTAGAAAATGAGCAGTTCTTC. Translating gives CATSRGLENEQFF.

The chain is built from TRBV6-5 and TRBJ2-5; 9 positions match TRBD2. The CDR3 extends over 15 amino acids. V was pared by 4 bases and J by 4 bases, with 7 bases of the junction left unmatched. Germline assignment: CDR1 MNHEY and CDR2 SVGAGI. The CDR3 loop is CASSSALAGSETQYF. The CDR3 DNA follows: TGTGCCAGCAGTTCTGCCCTAGCGGGATCAGAGACCCAGTACTTC.

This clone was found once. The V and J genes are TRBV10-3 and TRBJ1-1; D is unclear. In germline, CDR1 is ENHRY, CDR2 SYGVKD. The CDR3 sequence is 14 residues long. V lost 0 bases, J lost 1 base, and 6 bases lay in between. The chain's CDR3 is CAISESKGNTEAFF. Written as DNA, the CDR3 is TGTGCCATCAGTGAGTCGAAGGGGAACACTGAAGCTTTCTTT.

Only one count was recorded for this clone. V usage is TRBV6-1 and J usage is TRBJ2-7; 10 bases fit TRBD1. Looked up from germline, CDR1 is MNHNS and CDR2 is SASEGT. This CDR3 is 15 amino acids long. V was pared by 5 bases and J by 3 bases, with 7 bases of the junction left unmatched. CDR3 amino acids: CASSKPGQGLYEQYF. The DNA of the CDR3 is TGTGCCAGCAGTAAACCGGGACAGGGGCTCTACGAGCAGTACTTC.

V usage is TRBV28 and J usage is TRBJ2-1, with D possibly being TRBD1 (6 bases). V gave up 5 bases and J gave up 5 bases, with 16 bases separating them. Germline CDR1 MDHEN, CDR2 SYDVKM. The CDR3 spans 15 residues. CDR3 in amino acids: CASSATRDMHNEQFF. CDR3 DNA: TGTGCCAGCAGTGCAACCCGGGACATGCACAATGAGCAGTTCTTC.

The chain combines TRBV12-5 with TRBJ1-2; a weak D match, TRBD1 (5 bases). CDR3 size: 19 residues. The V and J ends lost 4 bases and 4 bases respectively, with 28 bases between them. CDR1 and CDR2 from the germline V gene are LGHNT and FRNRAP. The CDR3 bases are TGTGCTAGTGGTTCTTTGCCTTTGGGGGTTGCAGCGTCCTCCTATGGCTACACCTTC. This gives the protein CASGSLPLGVAASSYGYTF.

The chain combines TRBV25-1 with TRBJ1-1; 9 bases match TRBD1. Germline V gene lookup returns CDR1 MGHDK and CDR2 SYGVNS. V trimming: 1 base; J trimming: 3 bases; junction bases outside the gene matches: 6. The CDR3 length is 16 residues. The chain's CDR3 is CASSESGDRGDTEAFF. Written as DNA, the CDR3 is TGTGCCAGCAGTGAATCTGGCGACAGGGGGGACACTGAAGCTTTCTTT.

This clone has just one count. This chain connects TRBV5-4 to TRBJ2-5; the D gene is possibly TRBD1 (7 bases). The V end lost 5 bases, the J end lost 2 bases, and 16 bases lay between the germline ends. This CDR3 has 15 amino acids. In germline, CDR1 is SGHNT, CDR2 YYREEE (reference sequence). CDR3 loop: CASSPKGGQQETQYF. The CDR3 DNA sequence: TGTGCCAGCAGTCCGAAGGGGGGACAGCAAGAGACCCAGTACTTC.

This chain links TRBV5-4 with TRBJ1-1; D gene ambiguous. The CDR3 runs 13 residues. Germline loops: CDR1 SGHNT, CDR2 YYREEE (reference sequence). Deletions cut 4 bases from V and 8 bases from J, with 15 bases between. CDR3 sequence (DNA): TGTGCCAGCAGCGGGCCTCCGCCCTTGGAAGCTTTCTTT. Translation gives CASSGPPPLEAFF.

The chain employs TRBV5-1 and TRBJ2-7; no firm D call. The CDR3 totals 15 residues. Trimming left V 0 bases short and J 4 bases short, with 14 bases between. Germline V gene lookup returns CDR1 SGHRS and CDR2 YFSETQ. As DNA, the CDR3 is TGCGCCAGCAGCTTGGCCGAAGAATATGGATACGAGCAGTACTTC. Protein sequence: CASSLAEEYGYEQYF.

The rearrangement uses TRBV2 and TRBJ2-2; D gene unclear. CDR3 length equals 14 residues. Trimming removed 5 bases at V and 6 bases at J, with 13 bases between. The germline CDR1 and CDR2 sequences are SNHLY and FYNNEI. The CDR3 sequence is CASSSGSGPGELFF. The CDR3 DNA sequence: TGTGCCAGCAGTTCCGGCTCTGGCCCCGGGGAGCTGTTTTTT.

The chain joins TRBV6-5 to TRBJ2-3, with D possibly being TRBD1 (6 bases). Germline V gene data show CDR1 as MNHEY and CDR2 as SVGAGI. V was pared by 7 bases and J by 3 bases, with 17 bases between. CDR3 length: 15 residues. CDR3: CASKEGGHRTDTQYF. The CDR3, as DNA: TGTGCCAGCAAAGAAGGGGGACATCGGACAGATACGCAGTATTTT.

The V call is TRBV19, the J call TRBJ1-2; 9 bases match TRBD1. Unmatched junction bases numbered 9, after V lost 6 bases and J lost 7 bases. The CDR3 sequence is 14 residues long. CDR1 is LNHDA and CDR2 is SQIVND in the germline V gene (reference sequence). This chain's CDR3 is CASSPPGQGFGYTF. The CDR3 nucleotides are TGTGCCAGTAGCCCCCCGGGACAGGGCTTTGGCTACACCTTC.

The CDR3: CASSYNFSYGYTF. CDR3 nucleotide sequence: TGTGCCAGCTCGTATAATTTCAGCTATGGCTACACCTTC. The gene calls are TRBV11-3 and TRBJ1-2, with D unclear. Trimming took off 8 bases at V and 4 bases at J, with 14 bases between the two ends. Germline CDR1 SGHNT, CDR2 YENEEA. The CDR3 length is 13 residues.

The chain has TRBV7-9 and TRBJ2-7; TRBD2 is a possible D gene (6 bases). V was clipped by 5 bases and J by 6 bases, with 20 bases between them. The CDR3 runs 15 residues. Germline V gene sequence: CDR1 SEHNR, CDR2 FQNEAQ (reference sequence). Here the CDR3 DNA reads TGTGCCAGCAGCCTAGAAGGGTTGACGGGGGTCGAGCAGTACTTC. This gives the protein CASSLEGLTGVEQYF.

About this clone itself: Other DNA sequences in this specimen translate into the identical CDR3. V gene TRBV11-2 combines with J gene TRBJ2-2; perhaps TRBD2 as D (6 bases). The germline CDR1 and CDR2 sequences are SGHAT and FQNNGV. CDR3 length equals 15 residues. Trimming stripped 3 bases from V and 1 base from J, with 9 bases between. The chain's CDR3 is CASSFSGLNTGELFF. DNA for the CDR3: TGTGCCAGCAGCTTTAGCGGACTGAACACCGGGGAGCTGTTTTTT.

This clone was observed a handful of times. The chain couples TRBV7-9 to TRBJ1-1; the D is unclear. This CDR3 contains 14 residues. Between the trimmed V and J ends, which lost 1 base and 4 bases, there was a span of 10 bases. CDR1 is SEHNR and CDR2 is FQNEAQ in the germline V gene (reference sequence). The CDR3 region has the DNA TGTGCCAGCAGCTTAGGAGGCAGCCGCACTGAAGCTTTCTTT. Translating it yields CASSLGGSRTEAFF. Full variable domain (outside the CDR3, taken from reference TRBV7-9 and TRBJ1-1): DTGVSQNPRHKITKRGQNVTFRCDPISEHNRLYWYRQTLGQGPEFLTYFQNEAQLEKSRLLSDRFSAERPKGSFSTLEIQRTEQGDSAMYLCASSLGGSRTEAFFGQGTRLTVV.

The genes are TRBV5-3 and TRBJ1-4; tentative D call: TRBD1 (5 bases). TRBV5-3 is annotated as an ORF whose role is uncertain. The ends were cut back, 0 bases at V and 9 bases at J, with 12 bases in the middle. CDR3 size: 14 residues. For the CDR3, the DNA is TGTGCCAGAAGCTTGGGCGGGGCCACGAAAAAACTGTTTTTT. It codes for CARSLGGATKKLFF.

This CDR3 reads CASSPLTLADTQYF. CDR3 coding DNA: TGTGCCAGCTCACCACTGACTCTTGCAGATACGCAGTATTTT. The rearrangement uses TRBV18 and TRBJ2-3; D is unclear. V was clipped by 1 base and J by 4 bases, with 9 bases between them. The CDR3 is made up of 14 amino acids. Per the germline V gene, CDR1 is KGHSH and CDR2 is LQKENI.

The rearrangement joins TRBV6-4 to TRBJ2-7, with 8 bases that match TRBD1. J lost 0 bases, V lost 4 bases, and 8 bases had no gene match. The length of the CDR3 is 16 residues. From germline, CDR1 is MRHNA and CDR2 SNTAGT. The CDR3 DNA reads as TGTGCCAGCAGTGCCCTCACAGGGGGTAGCTCCTACGAGCAGTACTTC. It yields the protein CASSALTGGSSYEQYF.

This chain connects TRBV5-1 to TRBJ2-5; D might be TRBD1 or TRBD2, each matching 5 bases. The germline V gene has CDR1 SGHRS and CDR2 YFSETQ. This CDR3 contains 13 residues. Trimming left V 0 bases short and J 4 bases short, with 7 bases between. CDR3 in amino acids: CASSLAGAETQYF. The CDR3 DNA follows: TGCGCCAGCAGCTTGGCCGGGGCAGAGACCCAGTACTTC.

CDR3 bases: TGTGCCAGCAGTTACGGGACGGAAGCCGGCACAGATACGCAGTATTTT. Its protein is CASSYGTEAGTDTQYF. The chain couples TRBV6-5 to TRBJ2-3; D is perhaps TRBD1 or TRBD2 (5 bases each). V was clipped by 2 bases and J by 1 base, with 13 bases between them. The length of the CDR3 is 16 residues. Germline V gene lookup returns CDR1 MNHEY and CDR2 SVGAGI.

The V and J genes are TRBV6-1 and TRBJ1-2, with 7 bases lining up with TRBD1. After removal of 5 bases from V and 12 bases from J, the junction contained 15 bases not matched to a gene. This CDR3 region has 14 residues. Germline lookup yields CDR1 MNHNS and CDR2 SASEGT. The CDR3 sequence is CASSPLDDRASHTF. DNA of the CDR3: TGTGCCAGCAGTCCCCTCGACGACAGGGCTAGCCACACCTTC.

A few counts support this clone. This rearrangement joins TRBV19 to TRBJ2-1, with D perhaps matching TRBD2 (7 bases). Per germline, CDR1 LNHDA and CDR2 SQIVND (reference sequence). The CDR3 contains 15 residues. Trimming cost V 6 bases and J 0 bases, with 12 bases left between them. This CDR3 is CASRLGGPSYNEQFF. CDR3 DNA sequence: TGTGCCAGTAGACTCGGGGGGCCCTCCTACAATGAGCAGTTCTTC.

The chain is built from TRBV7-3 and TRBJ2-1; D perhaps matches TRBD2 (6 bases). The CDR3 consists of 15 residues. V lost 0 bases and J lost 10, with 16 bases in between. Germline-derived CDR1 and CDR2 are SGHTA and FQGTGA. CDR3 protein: CASSLTYQREVEQFF. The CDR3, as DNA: TGTGCCAGCAGCTTAACGTACCAAAGGGAGGTGGAGCAGTTCTTC.

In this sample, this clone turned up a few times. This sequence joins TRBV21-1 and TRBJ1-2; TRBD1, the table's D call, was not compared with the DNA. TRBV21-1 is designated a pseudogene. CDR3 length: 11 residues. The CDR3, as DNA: TGTGCCAGCAGAAGCAGGGCTGGCTACACCTTC. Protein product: CASRSRAGYTF.

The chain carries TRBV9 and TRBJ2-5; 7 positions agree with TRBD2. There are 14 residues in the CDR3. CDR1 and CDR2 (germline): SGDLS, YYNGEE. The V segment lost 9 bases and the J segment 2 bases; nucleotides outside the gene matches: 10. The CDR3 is CATQSGKRQETQYF. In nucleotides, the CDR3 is TGTGCCACCCAAAGCGGGAAAAGACAAGAGACCCAGTACTTC.

DNA for the CDR3: TGTGCCAGTAGTAGCGGAAACGTCAATGAGCAGTTCTTC. It encodes CASSSGNVNEQFF. The rearrangement uses TRBV19 and TRBJ2-1, with unresolved D. The CDR3 contains 13 residues. Trimming pared 4 bases from V and 6 bases from J, leaving 10 bases between. Germline V lookup: CDR1 LNHDA, CDR2 SQIVND (reference sequence). The whole variable domain, filled in from reference TRBV19 and TRBJ2-1, reads DGGITQSPKYLFRKEGQNVTLSCEQNLNHDAMYWYRQDPGQGLRLIYYSQIVNDFQKGDIAEGYSVSREKKESFPLTVTSAQKNPTAFYLCASSSGNVNEQFFGPGTRLTVL.

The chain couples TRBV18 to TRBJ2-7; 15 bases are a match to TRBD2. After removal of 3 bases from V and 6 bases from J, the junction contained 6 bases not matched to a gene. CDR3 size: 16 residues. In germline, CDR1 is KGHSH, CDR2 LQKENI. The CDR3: CASSPGLAGGYPEQYF. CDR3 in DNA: TGTGCCAGCTCACCGGGACTAGCGGGAGGATACCCCGAGCAGTACTTC.